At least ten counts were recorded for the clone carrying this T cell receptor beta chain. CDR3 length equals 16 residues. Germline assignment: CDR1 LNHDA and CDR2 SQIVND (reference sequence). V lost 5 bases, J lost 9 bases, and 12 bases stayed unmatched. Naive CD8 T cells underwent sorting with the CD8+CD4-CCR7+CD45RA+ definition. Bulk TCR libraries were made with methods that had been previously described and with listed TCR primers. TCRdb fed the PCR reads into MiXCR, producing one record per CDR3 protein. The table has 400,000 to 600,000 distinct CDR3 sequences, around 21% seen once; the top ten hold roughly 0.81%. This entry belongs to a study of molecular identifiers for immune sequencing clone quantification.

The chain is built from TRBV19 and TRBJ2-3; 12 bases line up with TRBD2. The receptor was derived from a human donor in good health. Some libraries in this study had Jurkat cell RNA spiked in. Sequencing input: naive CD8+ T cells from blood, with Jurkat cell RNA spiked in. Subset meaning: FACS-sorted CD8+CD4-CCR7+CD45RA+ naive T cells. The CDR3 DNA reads TGTGCCAGTAGTCCGGGGACTAGCGGGCCCCCCGGGACGCAGTATTTT. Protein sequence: CASSPGTSGPPGTQYF.